This record looks at one TCR beta chain sequence and its context. Its target is unknown. Using immunoSEQ multiplex PCR, the repertoire was profiled, and TCRdb retains in-frame clones only, with some absent. The profile shows around 56,000 clones, 60% to 85% of them singletons. At the end of 9 to 11 days of culture, CD4+ T cells were isolated. V lost 0 bases to trimming and J lost 5 bases, with 13 bases between them. The CDR3 is 15 residues long. Germline CDR1 is LGHNA and CDR2 is YSLEER. These data originate in a study of vaccination effects on CD4 cells after COVID-19. Study-level information: In culture with about 10 IU/ml IL-2 and around 10 ug/ml peptides, PBMC were grown at a few million per well.

The chain is built from TRBV4-3 and TRBJ2-5; unclear D gene. The sample was CD4+ T cells from PBMCs cultured without peptide, taken before COVID-19 vaccination. This TCR came from a human donor who received a COVID-19 vaccine. The DNA of the CDR3 is TGCGCCAGCAGCCAAGATTGGGGTTCTACGGAGACCCAGTACTTC. The encoded protein is CASSQDWGSTETQYF.